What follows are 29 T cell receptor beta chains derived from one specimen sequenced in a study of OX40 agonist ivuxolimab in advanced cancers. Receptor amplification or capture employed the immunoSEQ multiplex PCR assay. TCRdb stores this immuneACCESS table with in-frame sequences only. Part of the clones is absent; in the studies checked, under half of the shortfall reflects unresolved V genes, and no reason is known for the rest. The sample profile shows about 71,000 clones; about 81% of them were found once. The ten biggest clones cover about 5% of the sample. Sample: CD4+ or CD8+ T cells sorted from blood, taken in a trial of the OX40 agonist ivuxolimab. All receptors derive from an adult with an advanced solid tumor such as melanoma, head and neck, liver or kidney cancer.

For the CDR3, the DNA is TGTGCCAGCAGTGGGGACAGGGAAATCGTACGAACTAATGAAAAACTGTTTTTT. Translating it yields CASSGDREIVRTNEKLFF. V gene TRBV2 combines with J gene TRBJ1-4; the match to TRBD1 covers 9 bases. The CDR3 has 18 amino acids. Germline CDR1 is SNHLY and CDR2 is FYNNEI. V was pared by 4 bases and J by 1 base, with 10 bases of the junction left unmatched.

CDR3 in amino acids: CASRKLQGSGNQPQHF. In DNA form, the CDR3 reads TGTGCCAGTAGGAAACTACAGGGGTCGGGTAATCAGCCCCAGCATTTT. The V and J genes are TRBV19 and TRBJ1-5, with 7 bases aligning to TRBD1. CDR3 length equals 16 residues. J gave up 4 bases and V 6 bases, and 12 bases lay outside the gene matches. From germline, CDR1 is LNHDA and CDR2 SQIVND (reference sequence).

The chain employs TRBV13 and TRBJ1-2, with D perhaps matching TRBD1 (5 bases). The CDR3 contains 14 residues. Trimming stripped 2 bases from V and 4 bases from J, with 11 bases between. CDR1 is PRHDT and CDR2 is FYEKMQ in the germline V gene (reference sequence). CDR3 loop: CASSLQQGPYGYTF. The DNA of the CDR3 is TGTGCCAGCAGCTTACAGCAGGGCCCCTATGGCTACACCTTC.

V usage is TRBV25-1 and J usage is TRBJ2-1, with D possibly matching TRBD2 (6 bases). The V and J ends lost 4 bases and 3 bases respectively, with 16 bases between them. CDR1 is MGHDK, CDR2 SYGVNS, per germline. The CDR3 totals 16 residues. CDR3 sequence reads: CASSALPSVGYNEQFF. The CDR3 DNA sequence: TGTGCCAGCAGTGCACTTCCTAGCGTCGGCTACAATGAGCAGTTCTTC.

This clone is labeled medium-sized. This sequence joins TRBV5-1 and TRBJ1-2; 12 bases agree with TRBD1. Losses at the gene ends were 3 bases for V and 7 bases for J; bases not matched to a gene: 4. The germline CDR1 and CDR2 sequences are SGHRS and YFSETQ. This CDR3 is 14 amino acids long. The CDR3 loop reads CASSSGTGGGGYTF. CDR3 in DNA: TGCGCCAGCAGCTCCGGGACAGGGGGCGGTGGCTACACCTTC.

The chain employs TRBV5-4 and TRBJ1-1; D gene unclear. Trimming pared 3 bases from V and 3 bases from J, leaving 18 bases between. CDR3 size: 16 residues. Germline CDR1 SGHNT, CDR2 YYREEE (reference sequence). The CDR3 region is CASSSGLKKVDTEAFF. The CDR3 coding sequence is TGTGCCAGCAGCTCCGGACTCAAAAAAGTCGACACTGAAGCTTTCTTT. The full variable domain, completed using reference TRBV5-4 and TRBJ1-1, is ETGVTQSPTHLIKTRGQQVTLRCSSQSGHNTVSWYQQALGQGPQFIFQYYREEENGRGNFPPRFSGLQFPNYSSELNVNALELDDSALYLCASSSGLKKVDTEAFFGQGTRLTVV.

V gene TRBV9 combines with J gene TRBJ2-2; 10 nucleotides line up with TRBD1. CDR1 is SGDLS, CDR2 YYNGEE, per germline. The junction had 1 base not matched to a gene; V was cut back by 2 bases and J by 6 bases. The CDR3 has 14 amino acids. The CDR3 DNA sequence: TGTGCCAGCAGCGTTGGACAGGGGGCCGGGGAGCTGTTTTTT. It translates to CASSVGQGAGELFF.

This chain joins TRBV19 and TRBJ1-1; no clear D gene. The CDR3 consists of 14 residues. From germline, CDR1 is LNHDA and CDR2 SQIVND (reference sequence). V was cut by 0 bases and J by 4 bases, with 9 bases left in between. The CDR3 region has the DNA TGTGCCAGTAGTATAGACCCCGGTGGCACTGAAGCTTTCTTT. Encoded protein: CASSIDPGGTEAFF.

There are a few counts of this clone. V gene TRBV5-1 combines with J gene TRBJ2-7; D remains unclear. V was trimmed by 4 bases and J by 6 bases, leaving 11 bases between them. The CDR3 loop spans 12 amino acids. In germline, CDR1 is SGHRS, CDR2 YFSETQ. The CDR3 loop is CASSTGTVEQYF. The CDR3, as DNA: TGCGCCAGCAGCACTGGCACTGTCGAGCAGTACTTC.

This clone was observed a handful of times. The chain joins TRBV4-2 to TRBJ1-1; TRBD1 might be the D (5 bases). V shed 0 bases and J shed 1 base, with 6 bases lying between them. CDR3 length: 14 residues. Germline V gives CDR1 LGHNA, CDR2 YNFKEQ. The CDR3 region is CASSQEGRNTEAFF. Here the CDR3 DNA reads TGTGCCAGCAGCCAAGAGGGACGGAACACTGAAGCTTTCTTT.

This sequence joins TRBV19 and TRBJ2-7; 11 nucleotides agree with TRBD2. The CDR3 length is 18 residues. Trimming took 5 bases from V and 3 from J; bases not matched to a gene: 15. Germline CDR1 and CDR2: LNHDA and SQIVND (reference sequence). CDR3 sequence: CASSEGLAAENIVYEQYF. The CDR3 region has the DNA TGTGCCAGTAGTGAGGGACTAGCGGCAGAGAATATCGTCTACGAGCAGTACTTC.

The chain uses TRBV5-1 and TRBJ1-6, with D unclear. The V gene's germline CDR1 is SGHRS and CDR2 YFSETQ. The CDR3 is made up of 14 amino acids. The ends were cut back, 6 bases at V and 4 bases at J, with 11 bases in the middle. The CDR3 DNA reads TGCGCCAGCACCCTAGACGGGTATAATTCACCCCTCCACTTT. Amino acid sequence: CASTLDGYNSPLHF.

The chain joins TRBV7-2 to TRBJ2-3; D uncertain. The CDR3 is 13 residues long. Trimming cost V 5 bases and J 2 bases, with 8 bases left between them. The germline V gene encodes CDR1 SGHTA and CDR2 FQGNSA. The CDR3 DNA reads TGTGCCAGCAGCCGCCTCCCCACAGATACGCAGTATTTT. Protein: CASSRLPTDTQYF.

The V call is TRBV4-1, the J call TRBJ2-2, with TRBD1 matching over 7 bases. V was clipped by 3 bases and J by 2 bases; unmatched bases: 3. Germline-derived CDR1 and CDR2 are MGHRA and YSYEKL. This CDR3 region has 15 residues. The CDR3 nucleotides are TGCGCCAGCAGCCAGACAGGGATTAACACCGGGGAGCTGTTTTTT. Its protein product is CASSQTGINTGELFF.

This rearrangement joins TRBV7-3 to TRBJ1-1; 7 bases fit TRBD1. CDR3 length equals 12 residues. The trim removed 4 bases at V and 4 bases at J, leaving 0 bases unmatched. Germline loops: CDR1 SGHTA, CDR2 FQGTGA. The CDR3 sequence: CASSSGGTEAFF. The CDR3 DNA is TGTGCCAGCAGCTCAGGGGGCACTGAAGCTTTCTTT.

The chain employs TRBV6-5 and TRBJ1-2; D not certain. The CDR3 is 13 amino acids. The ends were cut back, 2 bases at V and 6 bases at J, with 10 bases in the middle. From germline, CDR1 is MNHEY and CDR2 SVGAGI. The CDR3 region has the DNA TGTGCCAGCAGTTACGGGTGGGGAAATGGCTACACCTTC. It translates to CASSYGWGNGYTF.

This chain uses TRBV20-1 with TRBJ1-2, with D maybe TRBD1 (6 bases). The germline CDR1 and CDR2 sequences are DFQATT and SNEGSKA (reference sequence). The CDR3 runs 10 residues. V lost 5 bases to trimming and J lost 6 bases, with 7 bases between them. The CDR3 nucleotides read TGCAGTGCTTACAGGGATGGCTACACCTTC. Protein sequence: CSAYRDGYTF.

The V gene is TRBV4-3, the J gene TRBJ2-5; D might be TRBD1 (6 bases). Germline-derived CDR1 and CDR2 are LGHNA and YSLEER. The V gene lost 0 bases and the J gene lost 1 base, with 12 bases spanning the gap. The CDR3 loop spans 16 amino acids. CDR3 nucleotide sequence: TGCGCCAGCAGCCAAGATCTACAGGGTGGCCAAGAGACCCAGTACTTC. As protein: CASSQDLQGGQETQYF.

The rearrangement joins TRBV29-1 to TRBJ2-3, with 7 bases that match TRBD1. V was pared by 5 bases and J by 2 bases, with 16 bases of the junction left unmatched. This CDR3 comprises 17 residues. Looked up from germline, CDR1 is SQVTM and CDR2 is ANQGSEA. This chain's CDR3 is CSVRKIATGLDTDTQYF. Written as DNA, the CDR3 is TGCAGCGTTAGAAAGATCGCGACAGGGCTAGACACAGATACGCAGTATTTT.

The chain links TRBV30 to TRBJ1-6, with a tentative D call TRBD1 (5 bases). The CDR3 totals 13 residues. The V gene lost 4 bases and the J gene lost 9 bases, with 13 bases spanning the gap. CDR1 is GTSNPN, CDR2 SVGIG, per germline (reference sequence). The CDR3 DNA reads TGTGCCTGGACCGCGGTCCAGGGTTCACCCCTCCACTTT. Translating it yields CAWTAVQGSPLHF.

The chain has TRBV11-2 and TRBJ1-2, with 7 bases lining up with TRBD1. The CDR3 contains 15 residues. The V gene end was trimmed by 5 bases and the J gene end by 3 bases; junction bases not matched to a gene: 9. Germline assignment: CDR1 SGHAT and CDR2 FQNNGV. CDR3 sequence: CASSASSGTDYGYTF. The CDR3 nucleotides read TGTGCCAGCAGCGCATCATCCGGGACAGACTATGGCTACACCTTC.

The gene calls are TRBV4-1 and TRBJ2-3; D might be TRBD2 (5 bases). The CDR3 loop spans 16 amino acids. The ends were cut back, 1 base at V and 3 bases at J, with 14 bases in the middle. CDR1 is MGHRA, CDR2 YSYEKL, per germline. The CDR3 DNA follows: TGCGCCAGCAGCCAAGGGTTGTCGCTAGCTACAGATACGCAGTATTTT. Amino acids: CASSQGLSLATDTQYF.

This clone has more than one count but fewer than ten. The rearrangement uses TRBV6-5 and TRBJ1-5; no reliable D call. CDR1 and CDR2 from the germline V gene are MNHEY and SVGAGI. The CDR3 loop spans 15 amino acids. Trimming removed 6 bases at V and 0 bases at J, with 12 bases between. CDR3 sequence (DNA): TGTGCCAGCAGATATACAGTGGATAGCAATCAGCCCCAGCATTTT. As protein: CASRYTVDSNQPQHF.

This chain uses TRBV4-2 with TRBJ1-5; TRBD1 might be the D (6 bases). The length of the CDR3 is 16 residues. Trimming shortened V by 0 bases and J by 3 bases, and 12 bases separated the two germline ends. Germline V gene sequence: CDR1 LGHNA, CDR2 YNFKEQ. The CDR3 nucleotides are TGTGCCAGCAGCCAAGATCGAGGGGGAGCCAATCAGCCCCAGCATTTT. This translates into CASSQDRGGANQPQHF.

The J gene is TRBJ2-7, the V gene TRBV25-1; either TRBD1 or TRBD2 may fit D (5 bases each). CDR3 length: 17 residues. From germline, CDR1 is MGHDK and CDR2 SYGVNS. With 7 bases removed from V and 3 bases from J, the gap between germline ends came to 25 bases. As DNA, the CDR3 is TGTGCCAGCACCCAAACGGTGGGGCAAGGAGGTGTCTACGAGCAGTACTTC. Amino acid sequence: CASTQTVGQGGVYEQYF.

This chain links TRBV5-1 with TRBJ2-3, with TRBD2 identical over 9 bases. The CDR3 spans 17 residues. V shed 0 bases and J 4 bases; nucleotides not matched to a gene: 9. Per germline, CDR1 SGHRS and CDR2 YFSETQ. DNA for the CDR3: TGCGCCAGCAGCTTGGCCCCGCTAGCGGGGAGATCAGATACGCAGTATTTT. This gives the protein CASSLAPLAGRSDTQYF.

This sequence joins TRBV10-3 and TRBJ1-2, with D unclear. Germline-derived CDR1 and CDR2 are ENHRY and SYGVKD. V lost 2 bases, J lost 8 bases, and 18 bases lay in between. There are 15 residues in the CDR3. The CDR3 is CAISEDQVIGGGYTF. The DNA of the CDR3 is TGTGCCATCAGTGAGGATCAGGTAATCGGAGGGGGCTACACCTTC.

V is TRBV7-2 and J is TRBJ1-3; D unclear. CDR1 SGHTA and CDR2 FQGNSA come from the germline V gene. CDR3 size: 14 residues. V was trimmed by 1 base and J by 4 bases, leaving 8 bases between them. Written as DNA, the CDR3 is TGTGCCAGCAGCTTAGATCCTAGGGGAAACACCATATATTTT. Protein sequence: CASSLDPRGNTIYF.

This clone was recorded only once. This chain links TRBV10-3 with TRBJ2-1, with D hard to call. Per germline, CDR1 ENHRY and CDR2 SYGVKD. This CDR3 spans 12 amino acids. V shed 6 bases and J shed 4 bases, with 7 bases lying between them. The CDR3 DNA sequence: TGTGCCATCAGCGGGTCGTACAATGAGCAGTTCTTC. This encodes CAISGSYNEQFF.